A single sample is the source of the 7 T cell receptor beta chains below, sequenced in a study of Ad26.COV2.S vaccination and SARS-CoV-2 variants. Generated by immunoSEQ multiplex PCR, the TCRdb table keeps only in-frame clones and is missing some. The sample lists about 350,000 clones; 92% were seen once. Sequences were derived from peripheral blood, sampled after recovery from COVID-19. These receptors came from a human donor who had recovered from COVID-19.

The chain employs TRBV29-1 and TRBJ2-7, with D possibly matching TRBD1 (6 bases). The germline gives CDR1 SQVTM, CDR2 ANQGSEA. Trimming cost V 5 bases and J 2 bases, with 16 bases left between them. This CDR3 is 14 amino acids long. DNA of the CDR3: TGCAGCGTTACACAGGGTTCTCCTACCTACGAGCAGTACTTC. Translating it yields CSVTQGSPTYEQYF.

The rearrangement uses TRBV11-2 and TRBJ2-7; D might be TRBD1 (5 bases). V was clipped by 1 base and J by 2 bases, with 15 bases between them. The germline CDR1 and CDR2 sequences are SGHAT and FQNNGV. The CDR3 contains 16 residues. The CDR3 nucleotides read TGTGCCAGCAGCTTAGCCCCAGACAGAACGACCTACGAGCAGTACTTC. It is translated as CASSLAPDRTTYEQYF.

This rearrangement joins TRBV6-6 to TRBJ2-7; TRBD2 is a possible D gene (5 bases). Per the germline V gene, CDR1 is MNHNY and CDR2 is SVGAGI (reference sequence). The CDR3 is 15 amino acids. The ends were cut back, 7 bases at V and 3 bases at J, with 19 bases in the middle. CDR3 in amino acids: CASTRSGMELYEQYF. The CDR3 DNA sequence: TGTGCCAGCACCCGGTCGGGGATGGAACTCTACGAGCAGTACTTC.

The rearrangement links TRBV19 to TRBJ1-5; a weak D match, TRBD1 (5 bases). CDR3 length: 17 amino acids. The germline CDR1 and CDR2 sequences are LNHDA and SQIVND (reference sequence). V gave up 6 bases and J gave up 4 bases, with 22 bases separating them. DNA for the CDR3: TGTGCCAGTAGCTATCCGCCCCGAGCAGGGTTAAATCAGCCCCAGCATTTT. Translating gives CASSYPPRAGLNQPQHF.

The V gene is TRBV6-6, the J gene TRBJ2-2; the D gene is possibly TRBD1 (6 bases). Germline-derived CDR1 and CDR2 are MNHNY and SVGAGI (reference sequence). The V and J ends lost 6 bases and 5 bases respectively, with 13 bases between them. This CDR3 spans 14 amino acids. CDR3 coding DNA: TGTGCCAGCAGCCTACATGACAGGACCGGGGAGCTGTTTTTT. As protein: CASSLHDRTGELFF.

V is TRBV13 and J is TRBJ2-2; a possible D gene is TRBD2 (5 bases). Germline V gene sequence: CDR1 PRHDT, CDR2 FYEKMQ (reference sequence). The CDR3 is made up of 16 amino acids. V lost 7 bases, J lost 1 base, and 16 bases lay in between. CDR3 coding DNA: TGTGCCAGCACCTGGTTCTGGGGAGAGAACACCGGGGAGCTGTTTTTT. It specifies CASTWFWGENTGELFF.

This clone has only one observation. DNA for the CDR3: TGTGCCAGCAGCTTCGACGACAGGGTTCTCGGCTACACCTTC. Translating it yields CASSFDDRVLGYTF. The V and J genes are TRBV11-2 and TRBJ1-2, with TRBD1 matching 7 bases. Germline assignment: CDR1 SGHAT and CDR2 FQNNGV. This CDR3 contains 14 residues. V shed 3 bases, J shed 8 bases, and the junction held 9 bases outside the gene matches.